This TCR beta chain was recorded in a study of CD8+CD57+ T cells in acquired aplastic anemia. Turning to the study itself: The DNA of sorted CD4+ and CD8+ cells averaged roughly 3.2 ug. The average read count for CD4+ cells in healthy donors was 8.5 million to 12 million. Study results and caveats: Patients and healthy controls showed no significant CD8+ Simpson's diversity difference. Patients shared under 30 CD8+ CDR3 sequences with controls.

V was trimmed by 6 bases and J by 10 bases, leaving 10 bases between them. Germline V gene data show CDR1 as ENHRY and CDR2 as SYGVKD. The CDR3 extends over 10 amino acids. About this clonotype: Its antigen is unidentified.

Investigators profiled TCR beta VDJ and CDR3 from genomic DNA template. MiXCR, applied by TCRdb to the reads, yields one record per CDR3 protein. The sample lists around 170,000 distinct CDR3 sequences, less than 55% occurring once. The J gene is TRBJ2-7, the V gene TRBV10-3; D is uncertain. What was sequenced was sorted CD4+, CD8+, or CD8+CD57+ T cells (not recorded which) from PBMCs. The receptor comes from a human donor in good health. In DNA form, the CDR3 reads TGTGCCATCAGCCCGGGTCCCCAGTACTTC. This translates into CAISPGPQYF.